This paragraph reports one T cell receptor beta chain. No antigen is known for it. Sequencing was performed with immunoSEQ multiplex PCR; in TCRdb, only in-frame clones are kept and a portion is missing. The sample includes approximately 29,000 clones, 73% seen only once; the top ten take about a tenth. This sample is drawn from a study of vaccination effects on CD4 cells after COVID-19. ViraFEST assay sequencing came after antigen-specific CD4+ T cells were expanded with viral peptide pools. Scientists isolated CD4+ T cells after an approximately 10-day culture period ended. Two-dose BNT162b2 or mRNA-1273 vaccination was given to participants. A density of about 2 million PBMC per well was used; these cells were cultured with about 10 IU/ml IL-2 and around 9.6 ug/ml peptides. Cultures got half-medium changes with IL-2 on days 3 and 7. Germline V lookup: CDR1 SEHNR, CDR2 FQNEAQ (reference sequence). CDR3 size: 14 residues. The V and J ends lost 2 bases and 8 bases respectively, with 13 bases between them.

V gene TRBV7-9 combines with J gene TRBJ2-1; D gene ambiguous. Material: CD4+ T cells from PBMCs cultured with HCoV-NL63 spike peptides, obtained after COVID-19 vaccination. This receptor was identified in a human donor who received a COVID-19 vaccine. CDR3 coding DNA: TGTGCCAGCAGCTTACAGAGTCTCCGCGATGAGCAGTTCTTC. This codes for CASSLQSLRDEQFF.